The TCR beta chain under discussion was sequenced for a study of blood T cell repertoires in COVID-19. As for the study in general: Donors in the United States, Italy and Spain gave samples during acute or convalescent COVID-19.

Germline values: CDR1 SNHLY, CDR2 FYNNEI. The germline V and J ends were trimmed by 5 bases and 0 bases, with 14 bases remaining between them. The CDR3 spans 16 residues. The protocol was immunoSEQ multiplex PCR, while the TCRdb copy is restricted to in-frame clones and leaves out a portion. The repertoire holds over 70,000 clones, with approximately 80% as singletons. What was sequenced was peripheral blood. This receptor was obtained from a woman aged 80 or older with acute or convalescent COVID-19. The chain joins TRBV2 to TRBJ2-4; possibly TRBD1 for D (5 bases). CDR3 sequence (DNA): TGTGCCAGCAGTATTCCAGGGTCTGGAGCCAAAAACATTCAGTACTTC. It is translated as CASSIPGSGAKNIQYF.